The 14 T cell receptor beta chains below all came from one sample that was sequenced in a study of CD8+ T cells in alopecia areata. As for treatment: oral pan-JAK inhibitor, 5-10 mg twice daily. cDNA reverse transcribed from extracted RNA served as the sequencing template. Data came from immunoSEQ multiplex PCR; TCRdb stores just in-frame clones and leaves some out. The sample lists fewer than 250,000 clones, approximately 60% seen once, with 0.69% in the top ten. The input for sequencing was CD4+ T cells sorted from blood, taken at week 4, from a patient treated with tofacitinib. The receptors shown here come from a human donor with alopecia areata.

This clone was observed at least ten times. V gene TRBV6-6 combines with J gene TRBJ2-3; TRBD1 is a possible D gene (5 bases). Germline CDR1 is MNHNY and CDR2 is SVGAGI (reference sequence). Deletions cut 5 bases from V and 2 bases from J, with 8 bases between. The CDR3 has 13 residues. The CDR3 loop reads CASSTDNTDTQYF. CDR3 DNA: TGTGCCAGCAGTACGGACAACACAGATACGCAGTATTTT.

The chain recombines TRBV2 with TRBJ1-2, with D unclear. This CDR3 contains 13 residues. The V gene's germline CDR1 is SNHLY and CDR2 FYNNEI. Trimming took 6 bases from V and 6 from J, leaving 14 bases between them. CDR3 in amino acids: CASRRGAADGYTF. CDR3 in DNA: TGTGCCAGCAGGAGAGGTGCAGCGGATGGCTACACCTTC.

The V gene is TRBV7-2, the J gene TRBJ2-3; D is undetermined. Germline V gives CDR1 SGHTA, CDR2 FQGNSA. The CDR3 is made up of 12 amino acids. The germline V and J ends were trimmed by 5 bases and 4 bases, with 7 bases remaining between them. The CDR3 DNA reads TGTGCCAGCAGCCGGGTTTCAGATACGCAGTATTTT. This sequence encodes CASSRVSDTQYF.

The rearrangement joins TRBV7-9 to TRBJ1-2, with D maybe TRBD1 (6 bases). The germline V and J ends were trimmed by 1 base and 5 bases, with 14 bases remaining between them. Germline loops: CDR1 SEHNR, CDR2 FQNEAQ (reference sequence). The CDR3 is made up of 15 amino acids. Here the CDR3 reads CASSLVPGAWYGYTF. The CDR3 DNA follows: TGTGCCAGCAGCTTAGTCCCAGGGGCTTGGTATGGCTACACCTTC.

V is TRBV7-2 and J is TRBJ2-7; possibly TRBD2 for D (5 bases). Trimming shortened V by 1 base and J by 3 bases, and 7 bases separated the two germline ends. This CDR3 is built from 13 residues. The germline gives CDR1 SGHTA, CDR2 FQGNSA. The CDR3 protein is CASSLGRVYEQYF. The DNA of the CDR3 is TGTGCCAGCAGCTTAGGGCGGGTCTACGAGCAGTACTTC.

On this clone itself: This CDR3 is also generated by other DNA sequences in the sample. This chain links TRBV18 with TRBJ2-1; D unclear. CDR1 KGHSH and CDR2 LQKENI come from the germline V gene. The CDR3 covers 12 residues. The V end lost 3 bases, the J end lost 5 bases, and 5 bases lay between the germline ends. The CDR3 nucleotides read TGTGCCAGCTCACCTGAGGACAATGAGCAGTTCTTC. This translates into CASSPEDNEQFF.

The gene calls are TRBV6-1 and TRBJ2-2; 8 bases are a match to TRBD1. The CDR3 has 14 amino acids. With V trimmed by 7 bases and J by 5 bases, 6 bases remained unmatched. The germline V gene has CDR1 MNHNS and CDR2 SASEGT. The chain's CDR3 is CASTQGASTGELFF. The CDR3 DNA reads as TGTGCCAGCACCCAGGGGGCGTCAACCGGGGAGCTGTTTTTT.

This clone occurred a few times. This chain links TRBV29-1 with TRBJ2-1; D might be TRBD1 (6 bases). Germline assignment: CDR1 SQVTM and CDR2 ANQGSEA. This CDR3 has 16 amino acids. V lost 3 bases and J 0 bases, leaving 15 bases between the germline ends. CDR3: CSVDSQTGYSYNEQFF. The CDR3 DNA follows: TGCAGCGTTGACTCGCAGACAGGATACTCCTACAATGAGCAGTTCTTC.

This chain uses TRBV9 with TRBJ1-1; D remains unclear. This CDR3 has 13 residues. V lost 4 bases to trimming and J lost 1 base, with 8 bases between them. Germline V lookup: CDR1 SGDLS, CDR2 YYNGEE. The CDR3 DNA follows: TGTGCCAGCAGCTTTACGTGGAACACTGAAGCTTTCTTT. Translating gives CASSFTWNTEAFF.

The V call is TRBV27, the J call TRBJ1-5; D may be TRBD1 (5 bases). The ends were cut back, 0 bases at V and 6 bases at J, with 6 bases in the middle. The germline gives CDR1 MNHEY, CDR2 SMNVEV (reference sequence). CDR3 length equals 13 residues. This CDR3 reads CASSLSGRQPQHF. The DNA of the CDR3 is TGTGCCAGCAGTTTATCGGGGCGTCAGCCCCAGCATTTT.

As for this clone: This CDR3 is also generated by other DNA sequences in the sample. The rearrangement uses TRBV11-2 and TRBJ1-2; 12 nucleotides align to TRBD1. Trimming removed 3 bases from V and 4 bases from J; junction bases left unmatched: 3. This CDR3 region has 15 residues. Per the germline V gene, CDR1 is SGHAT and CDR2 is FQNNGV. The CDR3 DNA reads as TGTGCCAGCAGCTTGGGACAGGGGGCTGGCTATGGCTACACCTTC. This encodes CASSLGQGAGYGYTF.

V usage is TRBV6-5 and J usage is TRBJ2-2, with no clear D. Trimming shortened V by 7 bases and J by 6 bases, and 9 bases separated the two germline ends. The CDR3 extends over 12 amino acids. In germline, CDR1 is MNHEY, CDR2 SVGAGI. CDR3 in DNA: TGTGCCAGCAATTCTTGGGCCGGGGAGCTGTTTTTT. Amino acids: CASNSWAGELFF.

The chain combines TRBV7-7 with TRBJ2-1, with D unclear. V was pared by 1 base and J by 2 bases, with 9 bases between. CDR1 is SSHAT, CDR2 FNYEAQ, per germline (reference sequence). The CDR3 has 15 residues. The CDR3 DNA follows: TGTGCCAGCAGCTTAGATGAAGGCCCCTACAATGAGCAGTTCTTC. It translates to CASSLDEGPYNEQFF.

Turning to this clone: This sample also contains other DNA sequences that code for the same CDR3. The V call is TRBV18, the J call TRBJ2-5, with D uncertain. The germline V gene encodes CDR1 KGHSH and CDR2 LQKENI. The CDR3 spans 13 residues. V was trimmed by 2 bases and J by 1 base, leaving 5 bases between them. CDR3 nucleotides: TGTGCCAGCTCACCAGGGTCCCAAGAGACCCAGTACTTC. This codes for CASSPGSQETQYF.